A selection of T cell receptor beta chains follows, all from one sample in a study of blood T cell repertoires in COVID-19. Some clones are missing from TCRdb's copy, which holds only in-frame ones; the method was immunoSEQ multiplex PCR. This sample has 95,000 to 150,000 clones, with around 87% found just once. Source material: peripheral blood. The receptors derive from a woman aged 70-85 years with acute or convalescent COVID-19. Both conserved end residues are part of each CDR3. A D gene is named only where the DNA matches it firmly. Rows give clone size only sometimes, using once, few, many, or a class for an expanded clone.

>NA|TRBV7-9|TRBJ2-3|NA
CASSFSGVDTQYF
TGTGCCAGCAGCTTTTCAGGGGTGGATACGCAGTATTTT
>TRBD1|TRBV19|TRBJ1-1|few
CASSRQVRGTEAFF
TGTGCCAGTAGTCGACAGGTCAGGGGGACTGAAGCTTTCTTT
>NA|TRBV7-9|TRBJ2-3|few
CASSLVGADTQYF
TGTGCCAGCAGCTTAGTAGGGGCAGATACGCAGTATTTT
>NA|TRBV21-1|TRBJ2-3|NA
CASSKEEWASGGRDTQYF
TGTGCCAGCAGCAAAGAGGAATGGGCTAGCGGGGGAAGAGATACGCAGTATTTT
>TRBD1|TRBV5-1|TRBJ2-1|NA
CASLPTGSSYNEQFF
TGCGCCAGCCTACCGACAGGGAGCTCCTACAATGAGCAGTTCTTC
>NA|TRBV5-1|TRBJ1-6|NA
CASSLGQKNSPLHF
TGCGCCAGCAGCTTGGGACAGAAAAATTCACCCCTCCACTTT
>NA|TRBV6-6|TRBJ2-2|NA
CASSGGRSTGELFF
TGTGCCAGCAGTGGGGGGAGAAGCACCGGGGAGCTGTTTTTT
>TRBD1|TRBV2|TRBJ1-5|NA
CASSEQGARSLSNQPQHF
TGTGCCAGCAGTGAACAGGGGGCGCGAAGCTTGAGCAATCAGCCCCAGCATTTT
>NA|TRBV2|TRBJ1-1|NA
CASSLSGRRNTEAFF
TGTGCCAGCAGTCTATCAGGGAGGCGGAACACTGAAGCTTTCTTT
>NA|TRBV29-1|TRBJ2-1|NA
CSVEKAGGSYNEQFF
TGCAGCGTTGAAAAGGCAGGTGGGTCCTACAATGAGCAGTTCTTC
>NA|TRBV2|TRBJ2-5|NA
CASSVSGRGGETQYF
TGTGCCAGCAGTGTAAGCGGCAGGGGAGGGGAGACCCAGTACTTC
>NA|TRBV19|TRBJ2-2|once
CASSQGHVGGGELFF
TGTGCCAGTAGCCAGGGCCATGTAGGGGGCGGGGAGCTGTTTTTT
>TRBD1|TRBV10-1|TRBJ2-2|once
CASSETGGNPGELFF
TGCGCCAGCAGTGAAACAGGGGGCAACCCCGGGGAGCTGTTTTTT
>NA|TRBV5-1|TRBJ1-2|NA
CASSLEVPSRGGYTF
TGCGCCAGCAGCTTGGAGGTTCCCAGCCGAGGAGGCTACACCTTC
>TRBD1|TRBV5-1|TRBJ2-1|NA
CASSWGQGDNEQFF
TGCGCCAGCAGCTGGGGACAGGGGGACAATGAGCAGTTCTTC
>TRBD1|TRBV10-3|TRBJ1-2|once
CAIEATGESGYTF
TGTGCCATCGAGGCGACAGGGGAGTCGGGCTACACCTTC
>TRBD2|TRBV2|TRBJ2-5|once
CASRSRTSGDQETQYF
TGTGCCAGCAGATCCCGGACTAGCGGGGATCAAGAGACCCAGTACTTC
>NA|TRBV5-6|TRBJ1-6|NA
CASSSRDFYSPLHF
TGTGCCAGCAGCAGCAGGGATTTTTATTCACCCCTCCACTTT